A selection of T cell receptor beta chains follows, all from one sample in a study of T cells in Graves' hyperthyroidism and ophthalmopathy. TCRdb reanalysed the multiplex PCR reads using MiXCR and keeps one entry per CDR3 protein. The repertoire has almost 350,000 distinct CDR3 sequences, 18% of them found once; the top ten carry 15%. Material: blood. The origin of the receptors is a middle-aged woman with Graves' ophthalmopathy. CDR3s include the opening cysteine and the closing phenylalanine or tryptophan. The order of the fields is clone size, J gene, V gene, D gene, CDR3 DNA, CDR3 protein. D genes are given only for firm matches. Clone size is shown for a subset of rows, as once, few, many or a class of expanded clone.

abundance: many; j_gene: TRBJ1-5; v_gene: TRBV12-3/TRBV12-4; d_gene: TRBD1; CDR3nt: TGTGCCAGCAGGTCCACAGGGGCCCAGCCCCAGCATTTT; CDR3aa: CASRSTGAQPQHF
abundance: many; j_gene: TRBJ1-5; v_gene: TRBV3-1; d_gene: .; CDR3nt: TGTGCCAGCAGCCATGAAAATCAGCCCCAGCATTTT; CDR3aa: CASSHENQPQHF
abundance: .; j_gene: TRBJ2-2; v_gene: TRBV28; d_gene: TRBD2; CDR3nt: TGTGCCAGTGAAGCGGGAGGTGGGACCGGGGAGCTGTTTTTT; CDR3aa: CASEAGGGTGELFF
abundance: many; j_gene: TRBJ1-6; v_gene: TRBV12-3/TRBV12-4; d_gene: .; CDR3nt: TGTGCCAGCAGTCCGCCTTTTTCACCCCTCCACTTT; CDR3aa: CASSPPFSPLHF
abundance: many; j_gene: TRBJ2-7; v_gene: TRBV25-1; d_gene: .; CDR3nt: TGTGCCAGCAGTGCAGCCTTAAACGAGCAGTACTTC; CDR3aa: CASSAALNEQYF
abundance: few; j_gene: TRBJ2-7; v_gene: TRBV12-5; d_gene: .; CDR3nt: TGTGCTAGTGGTACCCGGAAAGGTTGGAGCTACGAGCAGTCCTTC; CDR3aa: CASGTRKGWSYEQSF
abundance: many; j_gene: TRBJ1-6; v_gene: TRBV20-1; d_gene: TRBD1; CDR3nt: TGCAGTGCTAGAGGGGCAGGGGGCAAGGATTCACCCCTCCACTTT; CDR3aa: CSARGAGGKDSPLHF
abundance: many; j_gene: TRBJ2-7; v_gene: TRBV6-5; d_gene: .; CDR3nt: TGTGCCAGCAGTTACTCTAACCGACAAGGCCACGAGCAGTACTTC; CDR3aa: CASSYSNRQGHEQYF
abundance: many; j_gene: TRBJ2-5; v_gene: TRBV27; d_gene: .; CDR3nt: TGTGCCAGCAGTTTACGGGGGTACCGGGAGACCCAGTACTTC; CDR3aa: CASSLRGYRETQYF
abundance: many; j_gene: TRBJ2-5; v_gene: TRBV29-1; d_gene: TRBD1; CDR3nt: TGCAGCGTGGGACAGCTCCCCGTGTCCCTAAGAGAGACCCAGTACTTC; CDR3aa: CSVGQLPVSLRETQYF
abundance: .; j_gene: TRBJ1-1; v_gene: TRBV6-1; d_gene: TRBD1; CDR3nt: TGTGCCAGCAGTACCGGGGACAGGGGGTACACTGAAGCTTTCTTT; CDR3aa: CASSTGDRGYTEAFF
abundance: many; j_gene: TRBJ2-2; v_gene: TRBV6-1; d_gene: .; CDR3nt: TGTGCCAGCAGGGTTTGGGAGGACACCGGGGAGCTGTTTTTT; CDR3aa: CASRVWEDTGELFF
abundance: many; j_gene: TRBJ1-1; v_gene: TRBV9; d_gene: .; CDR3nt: TGTGCCAGCAGCGTAGATCCAGCAAAGAACACTGAAGCTTTCTTT; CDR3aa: CASSVDPAKNTEAFF
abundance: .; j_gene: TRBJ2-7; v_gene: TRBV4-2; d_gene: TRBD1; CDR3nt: TGTGCCAGCAGCCCAGCCGGGACAGGGGTCGACGAGCAGTACTTC; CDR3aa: CASSPAGTGVDEQYF
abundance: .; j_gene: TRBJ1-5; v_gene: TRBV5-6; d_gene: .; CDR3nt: TGTGCCAGCAGCTCGGCAGGGGACGGTCAGCCCCAGCATTTT; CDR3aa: CASSSAGDGQPQHF